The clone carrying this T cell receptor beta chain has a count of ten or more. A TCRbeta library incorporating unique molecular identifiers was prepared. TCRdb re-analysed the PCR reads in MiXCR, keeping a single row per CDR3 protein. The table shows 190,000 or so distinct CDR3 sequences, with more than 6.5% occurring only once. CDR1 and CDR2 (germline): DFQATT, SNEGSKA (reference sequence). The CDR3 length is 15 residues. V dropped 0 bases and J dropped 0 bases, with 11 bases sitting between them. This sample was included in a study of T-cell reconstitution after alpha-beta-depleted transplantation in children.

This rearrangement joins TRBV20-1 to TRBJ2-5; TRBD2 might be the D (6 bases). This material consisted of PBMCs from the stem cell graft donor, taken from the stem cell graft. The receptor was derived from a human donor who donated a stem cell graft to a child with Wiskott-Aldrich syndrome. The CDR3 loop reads CSARDPKRDQETQYF. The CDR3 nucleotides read TGCAGTGCTAGAGATCCCAAGCGGGACCAAGAGACCCAGTACTTC.